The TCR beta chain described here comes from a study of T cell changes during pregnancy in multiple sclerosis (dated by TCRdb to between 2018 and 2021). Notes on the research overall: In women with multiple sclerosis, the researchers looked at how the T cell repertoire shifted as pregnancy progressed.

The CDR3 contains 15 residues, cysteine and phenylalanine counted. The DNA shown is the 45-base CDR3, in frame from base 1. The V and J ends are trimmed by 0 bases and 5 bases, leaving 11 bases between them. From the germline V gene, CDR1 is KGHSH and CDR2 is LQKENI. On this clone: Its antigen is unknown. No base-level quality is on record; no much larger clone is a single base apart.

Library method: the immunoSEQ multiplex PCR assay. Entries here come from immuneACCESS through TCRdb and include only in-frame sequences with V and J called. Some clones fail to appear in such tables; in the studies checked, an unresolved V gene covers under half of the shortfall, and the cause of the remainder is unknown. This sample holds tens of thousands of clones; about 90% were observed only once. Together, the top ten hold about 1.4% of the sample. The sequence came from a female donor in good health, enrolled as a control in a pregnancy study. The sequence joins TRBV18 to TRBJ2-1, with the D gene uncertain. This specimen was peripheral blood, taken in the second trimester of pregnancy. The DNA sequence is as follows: TGTGCCAGCTCACCACCGCTTGATAGAGACAATGAGCAGTTCTTC. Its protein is CASSPPLDRDNEQFF.